This entry lists 27 T cell receptor beta chains sequenced from one sample in a study of blood T cell repertoires in COVID-19. The table came from immunoSEQ multiplex PCR; TCRdb's copy has only in-frame clones and leaves some out. The sample contains just over 250,000 clones, about nine tenths of which appear only once. Input material: peripheral blood. These receptors originate from a man aged 60 to 75 who had recovered from COVID-19.

The chain is built from TRBV9 and TRBJ1-4; 8 bases align to TRBD1. The CDR3 has 15 residues. CDR1 and CDR2 (germline): SGDLS, YYNGEE. V shed 4 bases and J 3 bases; nucleotides not matched to a gene: 5. The CDR3 DNA sequence: TGTGCCAGCAGCTACTTACAGGGGGCTAATGAAAAACTGTTTTTT. Encoded protein: CASSYLQGANEKLFF.

The chain uses TRBV9 and TRBJ2-7, with unresolved D. Germline V lookup: CDR1 SGDLS, CDR2 YYNGEE. V shed 0 bases and J shed 6 bases, with 13 bases lying between them. The CDR3 runs to 14 residues. CDR3 in DNA: TGTGCCAGCAGCGTAGGACAAGTTAAGACCGAGCAGTACTTC. It codes for CASSVGQVKTEQYF.

The chain employs TRBV6-2 or TRBV6-3 and TRBJ1-5; a possible D gene is TRBD1 (6 bases). The V and J ends lost 2 bases and 6 bases respectively, with 17 bases between them. Germline lookup yields CDR1 MNHEY and CDR2 SVGEGT. The CDR3 runs 16 residues. Here the CDR3 DNA reads TGTGCCAGCAGTTACGGTTCCAGGGGCCGGGGTCAGCCCCAGCATTTT. Translation: CASSYGSRGRGQPQHF.

V gene TRBV19 combines with J gene TRBJ1-2, with 9 bases lining up with TRBD1. Germline V gives CDR1 LNHDA, CDR2 SQIVND (reference sequence). This CDR3 is built from 13 residues. V was pared by 5 bases and J by 7 bases, with 5 bases of the junction left unmatched. The CDR3 reads CASSVQGAFGYTF. CDR3 sequence (DNA): TGTGCCAGTAGTGTACAGGGGGCCTTTGGCTACACCTTC.

This clone was seen only a few times. V and J are TRBV2 and TRBJ2-3; TRBD2 matches 14 bases. Trimming took 2 bases from V and 8 from J; bases not matched to a gene: 9. Germline values: CDR1 SNHLY, CDR2 FYNNEI. CDR3 length: 17 amino acids. The CDR3: CASSEFQGLAGEGTQYF. The CDR3 region has the DNA TGTGCCAGCAGTGAATTTCAGGGACTAGCGGGGGAAGGTACGCAGTATTTT.

V gene TRBV19 combines with J gene TRBJ2-3; 10 nucleotides align to TRBD2. Germline assignment: CDR1 LNHDA and CDR2 SQIVND (reference sequence). V lost 3 bases, J lost 4 bases, and 4 bases stayed unmatched. The CDR3 sequence is 15 residues long. The CDR3 here is CASSIASGGADTQYF. DNA for the CDR3: TGTGCCAGTAGTATTGCTAGCGGGGGAGCAGATACGCAGTATTTT.

This chain uses TRBV13 with TRBJ1-3, with 7 bases aligning to TRBD1. J was trimmed by 0 bases and V by 5 bases; bases with no gene match: 10. Germline loops: CDR1 PRHDT, CDR2 FYEKMQ (reference sequence). This CDR3 is 17 amino acids long. CDR3 region: CASSTSDRPLSGNTIYF. CDR3 nucleotide sequence: TGTGCCAGCAGCACATCGGACAGGCCCCTCTCTGGAAACACCATATATTTT.

The V and J genes are TRBV27 and TRBJ2-3; D is unresolved. CDR3 length: 13 amino acids. Deletions cut 3 bases from V and 5 bases from J, with 9 bases between. Germline V lookup: CDR1 MNHEY, CDR2 SMNVEV (reference sequence). CDR3 DNA sequence: TGTGCCAGCAGTTTTGGGTCGGGAGATACGCAGTATTTT. Translating gives CASSFGSGDTQYF.

The chain links TRBV25-1 to TRBJ2-5, with TRBD1 matching over 10 bases. The CDR3 has 16 amino acids. Germline trimming cut 4 bases from V and 6 bases from J; bases unmatched to any gene: 11. In germline, CDR1 is MGHDK, CDR2 SYGVNS. This CDR3 reads CASSGRGQGEWKTQYF. Here the CDR3 DNA reads TGTGCCAGCAGTGGCAGAGGACAGGGGGAGTGGAAGACCCAGTACTTC.

This sequence joins TRBV25-1 and TRBJ1-1, with 7 bases that match TRBD1. Germline lookup yields CDR1 MGHDK and CDR2 SYGVNS. The CDR3 spans 16 residues. V was clipped by 4 bases and J by 0 bases; unmatched bases: 8. CDR3 DNA sequence: TGTGCCAGCAGTGTCTTGACAGGGATCATGAACACTGAAGCTTTCTTT. The encoded protein is CASSVLTGIMNTEAFF.

This rearrangement joins TRBV6-5 to TRBJ2-7; the D is unclear. Germline-derived CDR1 and CDR2 are MNHEY and SVGAGI. The germline V and J ends were trimmed by 2 bases and 6 bases, with 14 bases remaining between them. This CDR3 comprises 14 residues. DNA of the CDR3: TGTGCCAGCAGTTACGGCGGAAGCCCCTCCGAGCAGTACTTC. Translated, it gives CASSYGGSPSEQYF.

This clone was detected once. V usage is TRBV5-6 and J usage is TRBJ2-5; 7 bases map to TRBD1. CDR3 length: 14 amino acids. Germline-derived CDR1 and CDR2 are SGHDT and YYEEEE. The ends lost 0 bases at V and 3 bases at J; junction bases unmatched: 2. CDR3 nucleotides: TGTGCCAGCAGCTTGGAAACAGGGGAAGAGACCCAGTACTTC. This codes for CASSLETGEETQYF.

The chain employs TRBV7-2 and TRBJ2-3, with D tentatively TRBD2 (6 bases). Between the trimmed V and J ends, which lost 0 bases and 2 bases, there was a span of 15 bases. The V gene's germline CDR1 is SGHTA and CDR2 FQGNSA. This CDR3 is 17 amino acids long. The DNA of the CDR3 is TGTGCCAGCAGCTTAGCTGGGCTAGCGACCACCACAGATACGCAGTATTTT. It yields the protein CASSLAGLATTTDTQYF.

This rearrangement joins TRBV6-5 to TRBJ1-1, with a weak D call TRBD1 (5 bases). V lost 5 bases, J lost 8 bases, and 15 bases lay in between. Germline V gene data show CDR1 as MNHEY and CDR2 as SVGAGI. The CDR3 runs 13 residues. The CDR3 coding sequence is TGTGCCAGCAGTCCCCCTATGACAGTCGAAGCTTTCTTT. Its protein product is CASSPPMTVEAFF.

The chain has TRBV6-5 and TRBJ2-2; D is perhaps TRBD2 (5 bases). CDR1 and CDR2 from the germline V gene are MNHEY and SVGAGI. This CDR3 is built from 15 residues. Trimming stripped 4 bases from V and 5 bases from J, with 14 bases between. CDR3 in amino acids: CASSFPGLGTGELFF. DNA of the CDR3: TGTGCCAGCAGTTTTCCAGGACTGGGAACCGGGGAGCTGTTTTTT.

This chain uses TRBV7-2 with TRBJ2-2, with D possibly TRBD1 on 5 matching bases. The CDR3 has 16 amino acids. The germline V gene encodes CDR1 SGHTA and CDR2 FQGNSA. Trimming took off 1 base at V and 4 bases at J, with 13 bases between the two ends. CDR3 loop: CASSLEGVGGTGELFF. CDR3 in DNA: TGTGCCAGCAGCTTAGAAGGGGTCGGTGGCACCGGGGAGCTGTTTTTT.

The chain links TRBV6-6 to TRBJ2-1; TRBD2 matches at 10 bases. CDR1 and CDR2 (germline): MNHNY, SVGAGI (reference sequence). V dropped 3 bases and J dropped 7; count of bases not matched to a gene: 9. CDR3 length: 16 amino acids. CDR3 region: CASSYSSGGALNEQFF. For the CDR3, the DNA is TGTGCCAGCAGTTATTCCAGCGGGGGGGCCCTTAATGAGCAGTTCTTC.

J is TRBJ1-5 and V is TRBV7-2, with 7 bases lining up with TRBD1. The CDR3 runs to 14 residues. Germline values: CDR1 SGHTA, CDR2 FQGNSA. V gave up 3 bases and J gave up 5 bases; unmatched junction bases: 4. The CDR3 reads CASSFRQGYQPQHF. As DNA, the CDR3 is TGTGCCAGCAGCTTCCGACAGGGCTATCAGCCCCAGCATTTT.

CDR3 protein: CARTTGTAVNTIYF. As DNA, the CDR3 is TGTGCCCGCACCACCGGGACAGCGGTCAACACCATATATTTT. The chain combines TRBV30 with TRBJ1-3; 7 bases align to TRBD1. J gave up 7 bases and V 8 bases, and 14 bases lay outside the gene matches. The germline CDR1 and CDR2 sequences are GTSNPN and SVGIG (reference sequence). CDR3 length equals 14 residues.

This clone has a handful of counts. The chain uses TRBV5-1 and TRBJ1-5; D is ambiguous. Germline CDR1 SGHRS, CDR2 YFSETQ. Trimming took off 0 bases at V and 2 bases at J, with 6 bases between the two ends. The CDR3 is 14 residues long. As DNA, the CDR3 is TGCGCCAGCAGCTTGGCGGGTGGCAATCAGCCCCAGCATTTT. Residues: CASSLAGGNQPQHF. Complete variable domain (other parts from reference TRBV5-1 and TRBJ1-5): KAGVTQTPRYLIKTRGQQVTLSCSPISGHRSVSWYQQTPGQGLQFLFEYFSETQRNKGNFPGRFSGRQFSNSRSEMNVSTLELGDSALYLCASSLAGGNQPQHFGDGTRLSIL.

The rearrangement uses TRBV6-5 and TRBJ1-1, with 9 positions matching TRBD1. V lost 5 bases and J lost 6; bases outside the gene matches: 7. The CDR3 is 14 residues long. Germline V lookup: CDR1 MNHEY, CDR2 SVGAGI. The CDR3: CASSPGTGWSEAFF. CDR3 coding DNA: TGTGCCAGCAGTCCCGGGACAGGGTGGTCTGAAGCTTTCTTT.

The chain recombines TRBV7-9 with TRBJ1-2; 9 bases match TRBD1. Germline V gives CDR1 SEHNR, CDR2 FQNEAQ (reference sequence). The CDR3 totals 14 residues. Losses at the gene ends were 5 bases for V and 7 bases for J; bases not matched to a gene: 8. The CDR3 here is CASSLTGGTGGYTF. In DNA form, the CDR3 reads TGTGCCAGCAGCCTGACAGGGGGTACCGGTGGCTACACCTTC.

V and J are TRBV6-1 and TRBJ2-5; perhaps TRBD1 as D (5 bases). Trimming cost V 3 bases and J 0 bases, with 11 bases left between them. CDR1 and CDR2 from the germline V gene are MNHNS and SASEGT. The CDR3 extends over 15 amino acids. CDR3 nucleotides: TGTGCCAGCAGTGAGCCGACAGAGTACCAAGAGACCCAGTACTTC. Translation: CASSEPTEYQETQYF.

The V and J genes are TRBV3-1 (or the pseudogene TRBV3-2) and TRBJ1-4; 7 bases map to TRBD1. V dropped 3 bases and J dropped 3; count of bases not matched to a gene: 4. CDR1 is LGHDT and CDR2 is YNNKEL in the germline V gene (reference sequence). This CDR3 has 15 amino acids. The DNA of the CDR3 is TGTGCCAGCAGCCACACACAGGGGCCTAATGAAAAACTGTTTTTT. It encodes CASSHTQGPNEKLFF.

CDR3 coding DNA: TGCGCCAGCAGCCGGGAGGGACAGAACTACGAGCAGTACTTC. Protein sequence: CASSREGQNYEQYF. The chain employs TRBV5-1 and TRBJ2-7, with D maybe TRBD2 (8 bases). From germline, CDR1 is SGHRS and CDR2 YFSETQ. This CDR3 contains 14 residues. V lost 4 bases and J lost 3, with 14 bases in between.

This chain connects TRBV27 to TRBJ1-4; D ambiguous. Trimming stripped 5 bases from V and 4 bases from J, with 17 bases between. This CDR3 comprises 16 residues. The germline V gene encodes CDR1 MNHEY and CDR2 SMNVEV (reference sequence). This chain's CDR3 is CASSPWSNYDNEKLFF. The CDR3 DNA reads TGTGCCAGCAGTCCATGGTCCAACTACGATAATGAAAAACTGTTTTTT.

The CDR3 is CASSELGASATGELFF. CDR3 in DNA: TGTGCCAGCAGTGAACTGGGGGCGTCGGCCACCGGGGAGCTGTTTTTT. This chain links TRBV2 with TRBJ2-2; TRBD1 might be the D (6 bases). The V gene lost 2 bases and the J gene lost 4 bases, with 14 bases spanning the gap. Germline assignment: CDR1 SNHLY and CDR2 FYNNEI. This CDR3 comprises 16 residues.